Detailed here is one TCR beta chain. Per the original data handling: Estimation of nucleated cell counts relied on the amplification of reference gene primers. Repertoires were generated with immunoSEQ multiplex PCR, while TCRdb's copy carries only in-frame clones and drops some. D and trimming were read from the DNA, whereas the V and J calls and clone size are those reported in that table. The data show 300,000 to 350,000 clones, with approximately 91% seen just once and just over 1% held by the top ten. Shortly before study entry, within 2 weeks, exposed participants had met a COVID-19 case. Deletions cut 5 bases from V and 3 bases from J, with 13 bases between. There are 15 residues in the CDR3. Germline V gives CDR1 SGHAT, CDR2 FQNNGV. The data are from a study of blood T cell repertoires in COVID-19.

The source material was PBMCs or T cells enriched from blood (not recorded which). The chain couples TRBV11-2 to TRBJ2-2; D is unresolved. The receptor was isolated from a woman aged 30 to 39 who had been exposed to COVID-19. CDR3 sequence reads: CASSPFLGDTGELFF. In DNA, the CDR3 is TGTGCCAGCAGCCCCTTTTTGGGCGACACCGGGGAGCTGTTTTTT. Full variable domain (rest looked up from reference TRBV11-2 and TRBJ2-2): EAGVAQSPRYKIIEKRQSVAFWCNPISGHATLYWYQQILGQGPKLLIQFQNNGVVDDSQLPKDRFSAERLKGVDSTLKIQPAKLEDSAVYLCASSPFLGDTGELFFGEGSRLTVL.